Below, 30 T cell receptor beta chains from the same sample are listed, as sequenced in a study of technical replicates of blood from a handful of donors. Profiled with immunoSEQ multiplex PCR; TCRdb holds only in-frame clones, not every one. The repertoire holds some 87,000 clones, with about 97% as singletons. Material: T cells isolated from PBMCs. The receptors come from a human donor in good health.

V and J are TRBV4-1 and TRBJ2-1; no clear D. Trimming left V 3 bases short and J 4 bases short, with 10 bases between. Germline CDR1 reads MGHRA; CDR2 reads YSYEKL. The CDR3 is made up of 14 amino acids. This CDR3 reads CASSQETGYNEQFF. The CDR3 DNA reads TGCGCCAGCAGCCAGGAGACCGGGTACAATGAGCAGTTCTTC.

The rearrangement joins TRBV25-1 to TRBJ2-1; a possible D gene is TRBD2 (5 bases). Germline V gene data show CDR1 as MGHDK and CDR2 as SYGVNS. The CDR3 is 14 amino acids. V gave up 3 bases and J gave up 6 bases, with 12 bases separating them. Written as DNA, the CDR3 is TGTGCCAGCAGTGATCATCTAGCAGTCAATGAGCAGTTCTTC. Residues: CASSDHLAVNEQFF.

The chain couples TRBV13 to TRBJ2-3, with 10 bases fitting TRBD2. Germline V lookup: CDR1 PRHDT, CDR2 FYEKMQ (reference sequence). CDR3 size: 17 residues. V was clipped by 0 bases and J by 1 base; unmatched bases: 4. CDR3 sequence: CASSLGLGLAGTDTQYF. CDR3 bases: TGTGCCAGCAGCTTAGGCCTCGGACTAGCGGGCACAGATACGCAGTATTTT.

The chain employs TRBV7-8 and TRBJ2-7; D unresolved. The CDR3 contains 17 residues. V was cut by 5 bases and J by 5 bases, with 25 bases left in between. From germline, CDR1 is SGHVS and CDR2 FQNEAQ. The CDR3 nucleotides are TGTGCCAGCAGCCCGCTTTTAATCCGAGACATCCGGCACGAGCAGTACTTC. It codes for CASSPLLIRDIRHEQYF.

This chain uses TRBV5-4 with TRBJ2-1; 9 nucleotides line up with TRBD2. With 0 bases clipped from V and 7 bases from J, the junction kept 8 bases outside the gene matches. Germline CDR1 and CDR2: SGHNT and YYREEE (reference sequence). This CDR3 comprises 16 residues. CDR3 residues: CASSLVPAGGLNEQFF. The CDR3, as DNA: TGTGCCAGCAGCTTGGTTCCAGCGGGAGGTCTGAATGAGCAGTTCTTC.

J is TRBJ1-1 and V is TRBV29-1; the D gene is possibly TRBD1 (5 bases). The germline V gene has CDR1 SQVTM and CDR2 ANQGSEA. The CDR3 consists of 13 residues. V lost 1 base and J 9 bases, leaving 15 bases between the germline ends. The CDR3 loop is CSVEGQPPVKAFF. As DNA, the CDR3 is TGCAGCGTTGAAGGACAGCCACCCGTAAAAGCTTTCTTT.

The gene calls are TRBV29-1 and TRBJ2-7; D is perhaps TRBD1 (5 bases). The CDR3 has 14 residues. Germline lookup yields CDR1 SQVTM and CDR2 ANQGSEA. V shed 5 bases and J shed 7 bases, with 21 bases lying between them. The CDR3 here is CSVRSGSLQGEQYF. The CDR3, as DNA: TGCAGCGTTCGTTCCGGGTCTCTTCAGGGAGAGCAGTACTTC.

The chain combines TRBV28 with TRBJ2-7, with 9 positions matching TRBD2. CDR1 is MDHEN, CDR2 SYDVKM, per germline. This CDR3 region has 13 residues. The J segment lost 0 bases and the V segment lost 8 bases, leaving 2 bases of the junction unmatched. The CDR3 sequence: CASRSGSSYEQYF. The CDR3 region has the DNA TGTGCCAGCCGTAGCGGGAGCTCCTACGAGCAGTACTTC.

The chain links TRBV9 to TRBJ1-3; D may be TRBD1 (5 bases). The V end lost 3 bases, the J end lost 0 bases, and 13 bases lay between the germline ends. Germline V lookup: CDR1 SGDLS, CDR2 YYNGEE. The CDR3 has 16 amino acids. Here the CDR3 DNA reads TGTGCCAGCAGCGGAAGACAGCTGAGCTCTGGAAACACCATATATTTT. Amino acids: CASSGRQLSSGNTIYF.

The chain carries TRBV4-1 and TRBJ2-6; 10 nucleotides line up with TRBD1. The germline CDR1 and CDR2 sequences are MGHRA and YSYEKL. J was trimmed by 5 bases and V by 4 bases; bases with no gene match: 11. There are 18 residues in the CDR3. CDR3: CASSPGSGTGVWANVLTF. The DNA for the CDR3 is TGCGCCAGCAGCCCAGGGTCCGGGACAGGGGTCTGGGCCAACGTCCTGACTTTC.

CDR3 residues: CASRGGGPSYEQYF. The CDR3 nucleotides are TGTGCCAGCAGGGGGGGAGGGCCTTCCTACGAGCAGTACTTC. The chain joins TRBV5-4 to TRBJ2-7, with 7 bases matching TRBD2. The V segment lost 5 bases and the J segment 1 base; nucleotides outside the gene matches: 6. This CDR3 has 14 amino acids. Germline lookup yields CDR1 SGHNT and CDR2 YYREEE (reference sequence).

The chain has TRBV10-2 and TRBJ2-5; D possibly corresponds to TRBD1 (6 bases). Trimming pared 8 bases from V and 2 bases from J, leaving 12 bases between. Germline lookup yields CDR1 WSHSY and CDR2 SAAADI. CDR3 length: 13 amino acids. In nucleotides, the CDR3 is TGCGCCAGCGGACAGTATATTCAAGAGACCCAGTACTTC. Protein: CASGQYIQETQYF.

The sample holds one count of this clone. For the CDR3, the DNA is TGCGCCAGCAGCCAGCAGCTGACTAGCGGTACCTACGAGCAGTACTTC. This gives the protein CASSQQLTSGTYEQYF. The gene calls are TRBV4-1 and TRBJ2-7; 9 bases agree with TRBD2. Per germline, CDR1 MGHRA and CDR2 YSYEKL. This CDR3 has 16 amino acids. The junction had 8 bases not matched to a gene; V was cut back by 3 bases and J by 2 bases.

This clone was seen a few times. The chain carries TRBV6-1 and TRBJ2-3, with D maybe TRBD1 (5 bases). V lost 4 bases and J 5 bases, leaving 16 bases between the germline ends. CDR1 is MNHNS, CDR2 SASEGT, per germline. The CDR3 runs 15 residues. The CDR3: CASSVPSRVRDTQYF. The CDR3 coding sequence is TGTGCCAGCAGTGTTCCGTCCAGGGTCCGAGATACGCAGTATTTT.

This rearrangement joins TRBV20-1 to TRBJ2-1, with a possible D match to TRBD2 (5 bases). The CDR3 has 11 residues. Trimming took 5 bases from V and 8 from J, leaving 10 bases between them. The germline gives CDR1 DFQATT, CDR2 SNEGSKA (reference sequence). Written as DNA, the CDR3 is TGCAGTGCTCCGAGGGCGGATGAGCAGTTCTTC. This gives the protein CSAPRADEQFF.

The chain combines TRBV7-6 with TRBJ2-5; D might be TRBD2 (6 bases). CDR1 and CDR2 from the germline V gene are SGHVS and FNYEAQ. Between the trimmed V and J ends, which lost 5 bases and 5 bases, there was a span of 18 bases. The CDR3 covers 15 residues. The CDR3 coding sequence is TGTGCCAGCAGCCCCACCGGGGGTGGTGAGGAGACCCAGTACTTC. Protein sequence: CASSPTGGGEETQYF. Complete variable domain (other parts from reference TRBV7-6 and TRBJ2-5): GAGVSQSPRYKVTKRGQDVALRCDPISGHVSLYWYRQALGQGPEFLTYFNYEAQQDKSGLPNDRFSAERPEGSISTLTIQRTEQRDSAMYRCASSPTGGGEETQYFGPGTRLLVL.

V gene TRBV5-1 combines with J gene TRBJ1-1; 7 nucleotides line up with TRBD1. In germline, CDR1 is SGHRS, CDR2 YFSETQ. The CDR3 consists of 15 residues. V shed 1 base and J 0 bases; nucleotides not matched to a gene: 3. The CDR3 DNA reads TGCGCCAGCAGCTTGTCGGGACAGTTGAACACTGAAGCTTTCTTT. This codes for CASSLSGQLNTEAFF.

The chain carries TRBV10-1 and TRBJ2-1; 12 positions match TRBD2. The CDR3 is 17 amino acids. Germline V CDR1 and CDR2: WNHNN, SYGVQD (reference sequence). V lost 5 bases and J lost 1; bases outside the gene matches: 6. CDR3 region: CASSRLAGVESYNEQFF. CDR3 DNA: TGCGCCAGCAGTCGACTAGCGGGAGTTGAGTCCTACAATGAGCAGTTCTTC.

The chain has TRBV6-1 and TRBJ1-5; no reliable D call. Deletions cut 3 bases from V and 6 bases from J, with 12 bases between. The CDR3 sequence is 14 residues long. Germline CDR1 MNHNS, CDR2 SASEGT. The CDR3 DNA is TGTGCCAGCAGTGAGACAAGGCTCGGTCAGCCCCAGCATTTT. Encoded protein: CASSETRLGQPQHF.

This chain connects TRBV7-6 to TRBJ2-7, with D tentatively TRBD1 (5 bases). CDR1 SGHVS and CDR2 FNYEAQ come from the germline V gene. The CDR3 loop spans 13 amino acids. The V and J ends lost 5 bases and 6 bases respectively, with 14 bases between them. The CDR3 loop reads CASSTDSFREQYF. As DNA, the CDR3 is TGTGCCAGCAGCACCGACAGCTTTCGCGAGCAGTACTTC.

This rearrangement joins TRBV6-1 to TRBJ1-2; no firm D call. The germline V gene encodes CDR1 MNHNS and CDR2 SASEGT. The CDR3 consists of 12 residues. Trimming left V 5 bases short and J 7 bases short, with 11 bases between. The DNA of the CDR3 is TGTGCCAGCAGTCGTTCGAACAGTGGCTACACCTTC. It yields the protein CASSRSNSGYTF.

J is TRBJ2-7 and V is TRBV4-2; D may be TRBD2 (6 bases). Germline CDR1 is LGHNA and CDR2 is YNFKEQ. The CDR3 has 13 residues. V shed 3 bases and J shed 4 bases, with 10 bases lying between them. CDR3 in amino acids: CASSQGTSYEQYF. The CDR3 DNA reads as TGTGCCAGCAGCCAGGGGACTTCTTACGAGCAGTACTTC.

This clone was recorded once. V and J are TRBV5-1 and TRBJ2-2; weak D call: TRBD1 (7 bases). The CDR3 totals 14 residues. Trimming left V 7 bases short and J 4 bases short, with 14 bases between. Germline CDR1 is SGHRS and CDR2 is YFSETQ. CDR3: CASGLQGTTGELFF. The CDR3 nucleotides read TGCGCCAGCGGACTACAGGGGACCACCGGGGAGCTGTTTTTT.

The V call is TRBV4-2, the J call TRBJ2-5; TRBD2 matches at 12 bases. CDR3 length: 18 amino acids. Germline CDR1 is LGHNA and CDR2 is YNFKEQ. V lost 1 base, J lost 4 bases, and 10 bases stayed unmatched. The CDR3 DNA follows: TGTGCCAGCAGCCAAGTGACTAGCGGGGGCCCCCTCGGAGAGACCCAGTACTTC. It is translated as CASSQVTSGGPLGETQYF.

The rearrangement joins TRBV7-6 to TRBJ2-5, with 15 bases aligning to TRBD2. Trimming removed 5 bases from V and 2 bases from J; junction bases left unmatched: 9. Germline assignment: CDR1 SGHVS and CDR2 FNYEAQ. This CDR3 region has 18 residues. Written as DNA, the CDR3 is TGTGCCAGCAGCCGATCGGGACTAGCGGGGGGCTGGCAAGAGACCCAGTACTTC. Translated: CASSRSGLAGGWQETQYF. Full variable domain (rest looked up from reference TRBV7-6 and TRBJ2-5): GAGVSQSPRYKVTKRGQDVALRCDPISGHVSLYWYRQALGQGPEFLTYFNYEAQQDKSGLPNDRFSAERPEGSISTLTIQRTEQRDSAMYRCASSRSGLAGGWQETQYFGPGTRLLVL.

V gene TRBV27 combines with J gene TRBJ1-4; D is perhaps TRBD1 (6 bases). The CDR3 runs to 15 residues. Per germline, CDR1 MNHEY and CDR2 SMNVEV (reference sequence). V shed 4 bases and J shed 7 bases, with 16 bases lying between them. The CDR3 protein is CASSSPIQGTEKLFF. The CDR3 coding sequence is TGTGCCAGCAGTTCTCCAATACAGGGAACTGAAAAACTGTTTTTT.

This chain uses TRBV19 with TRBJ1-2, with 7 bases aligning to TRBD1. This CDR3 has 14 amino acids. The J segment lost 6 bases and the V segment lost 4 bases, leaving 8 bases of the junction unmatched. Germline loops: CDR1 LNHDA, CDR2 SQIVND (reference sequence). The CDR3 is CASSTRQGLDGYTF. The CDR3 nucleotides read TGTGCCAGTAGTACGCGACAGGGTCTGGATGGCTACACCTTC.

This CDR3 is CASSGDREPPMVSQYF. CDR3 DNA: TGTGCCAGCAGCGGGGACAGGGAACCTCCAATGGTTTCCCAGTACTTC. The rearrangement links TRBV13 to TRBJ2-5; TRBD1 agrees at 9 bases. The CDR3 has 16 residues. V lost 5 bases to trimming and J lost 9 bases; unmatched junction nucleotides: 16. Germline-derived CDR1 and CDR2 are PRHDT and FYEKMQ (reference sequence).

The chain employs TRBV11-2 and TRBJ1-2, with a weak D call TRBD1 (5 bases). Trimming shortened V by 6 bases and J by 1 base, and 18 bases separated the two germline ends. CDR3 length: 16 amino acids. CDR1 is SGHAT, CDR2 FQNNGV, per germline. CDR3 nucleotides: TGTGCCAGCAGTCCGGGGGAGACCATTTTTAACTATGGCTACACCTTC. Its translation is CASSPGETIFNYGYTF. The full variable domain, completed using reference TRBV11-2 and TRBJ1-2, is EAGVAQSPRYKIIEKRQSVAFWCNPISGHATLYWYQQILGQGPKLLIQFQNNGVVDDSQLPKDRFSAERLKGVDSTLKIQPAKLEDSAVYLCASSPGETIFNYGYTFGSGTRLTVV.

V usage is TRBV7-9 and J usage is TRBJ2-5, with unresolved D. The CDR3 length is 13 residues. CDR1 is SEHNR, CDR2 FQNEAQ, per germline (reference sequence). Trimming removed 1 base from V and 1 base from J, with 4 bases in between. CDR3 residues: CASSLVAQETQYF. As DNA, the CDR3 is TGTGCCAGCAGCTTAGTGGCCCAAGAGACCCAGTACTTC. Looking up the rest from reference TRBV7-9 and TRBJ2-5 gives the full variable domain: DTGVSQNPRHKITKRGQNVTFRCDPISEHNRLYWYRQTLGQGPEFLTYFQNEAQLEKSRLLSDRFSAERPKGSFSTLEIQRTEQGDSAMYLCASSLVAQETQYFGPGTRLLVL.